What follows are 22 T cell receptor beta chains derived from one specimen sequenced in a study of shared T cell receptors in the human thymus. TCRdb keeps only in-frame clones here, not all; method: immunoSEQ multiplex PCR. The sample contains about 660,000 clones, around 87% of which appear only once. These same data were also listed under a study on human thymus T cells.

The source material was thymocytes. The receptors shown here come from a boy in the first two years of life with a congenital heart defect.

This chain uses TRBV7-9 with TRBJ1-2; possible D gene TRBD1, 5 bases. Per germline, CDR1 SEHNR and CDR2 FQNEAQ (reference sequence). The V end was cut by 6 bases, the J end by 7 bases, with 15 bases between. The CDR3 is 13 residues long. As DNA, the CDR3 is TGTGCCAGCAGTCCGCAGGGTAGTATTGGCTACACCTTC. Residues: CASSPQGSIGYTF.

The CDR3 protein is CASSISRGYIGNYGYTF. CDR3 DNA: TGTGCCAGCAGTATATCCAGGGGCTACATTGGTAACTATGGCTACACCTTC. The chain is built from TRBV5-6 and TRBJ1-2; weak D call: TRBD1 (6 bases). Germline V lookup: CDR1 SGHDT, CDR2 YYEEEE. The CDR3 length is 17 residues. Trimming cost V 5 bases and J 1 base, with 21 bases left between them.

J is TRBJ2-1 and V is TRBV28, with a weak D call TRBD2 (5 bases). Germline V lookup: CDR1 MDHEN, CDR2 SYDVKM. This CDR3 spans 13 amino acids. Trimming took 5 bases from V and 5 from J, leaving 10 bases between them. CDR3 nucleotide sequence: TGTGCCAGCAGTAAAGGAGGTCACAATGAGCAGTTCTTC. Encoded protein: CASSKGGHNEQFF.

V usage is TRBV4-1 and J usage is TRBJ2-5, with D possibly TRBD2 on 6 matching bases. Germline V CDR1 and CDR2: MGHRA, YSYEKL. V gave up 1 base and J gave up 2 bases, with 17 bases separating them. This CDR3 is built from 17 residues. This CDR3 is CASSQVEEGSPQETQYF. CDR3 sequence (DNA): TGCGCCAGCAGCCAAGTTGAGGAGGGCTCCCCGCAAGAGACCCAGTACTTC.

The chain uses TRBV7-8 and TRBJ2-7; 8 nucleotides align to TRBD1. Germline values: CDR1 SGHVS, CDR2 FQNEAQ. This CDR3 has 14 amino acids. V dropped 5 bases and J dropped 4; count of bases not matched to a gene: 7. This chain's CDR3 is CASSDGQGGYEQYF. The CDR3 DNA follows: TGTGCCAGCAGCGACGGACAGGGAGGATACGAGCAGTACTTC.

This clone was counted a single time. The chain combines TRBV4-2 with TRBJ1-3, with TRBD1 matching over 10 bases. The V gene end was trimmed by 3 bases and the J gene end by 0 bases; junction bases not matched to a gene: 17. This CDR3 has 21 amino acids. CDR1 is LGHNA and CDR2 is YNFKEQ in the germline V gene. CDR3: CASSQEILRDRGEASGNTIYF. Written as DNA, the CDR3 is TGTGCCAGCAGCCAGGAGATCCTACGGGACAGGGGAGAGGCCTCTGGAAACACCATATATTTT.

The chain recombines TRBV29-1 with TRBJ1-3; TRBD1 might be the D (5 bases). Trimming pared 1 base from V and 2 bases from J, leaving 12 bases between. Germline assignment: CDR1 SQVTM and CDR2 ANQGSEA. This CDR3 has 15 amino acids. CDR3 region: CSVEVVGTAGNTIYF. The CDR3 DNA follows: TGCAGCGTTGAAGTGGTGGGGACTGCTGGAAACACCATATATTTT.

V usage is TRBV27 and J usage is TRBJ1-6; no definite D call. V gave up 3 bases and J gave up 3 bases, with 6 bases separating them. The CDR3 contains 14 residues. CDR1 and CDR2 (germline): MNHEY, SMNVEV (reference sequence). The CDR3 DNA is TGTGCCAGCAGTTTCGTAGTCTATAATTCACCCCTCCACTTT. Translating gives CASSFVVYNSPLHF.

This chain uses TRBV13 with TRBJ2-2; TRBD1 matches 9 bases. The CDR3 is 14 amino acids. Germline values: CDR1 PRHDT, CDR2 FYEKMQ (reference sequence). The J segment lost 9 bases and the V segment lost 5 bases, leaving 7 bases of the junction unmatched. The CDR3 sequence is CASSLDRGVRELFF. The DNA for the CDR3 is TGTGCCAGCAGCCTGGACAGGGGAGTCCGGGAGCTGTTTTTT.

This chain joins TRBV6-1 and TRBJ2-7; 7 bases match TRBD2. The CDR3 runs to 14 residues. Unmatched junction bases numbered 10, after V lost 2 bases and J lost 9 bases. Germline CDR1 and CDR2: MNHNS and SASEGT. The CDR3 here is CASSEPGTREGQYF. CDR3 in DNA: TGTGCCAGCAGTGAACCTGGGACCAGGGAGGGGCAGTACTTC.

This chain connects TRBV10-3 to TRBJ2-7; 7 nucleotides match TRBD1. CDR1 is ENHRY, CDR2 SYGVKD, per germline. Trimming took 4 bases from V and 4 from J; bases not matched to a gene: 13. The length of the CDR3 is 16 residues. CDR3 in amino acids: CAISAGGEGGAYEQYF. CDR3 DNA: TGTGCCATCAGTGCAGGTGGTGAAGGGGGCGCTTACGAGCAGTACTTC.

The chain uses TRBV29-1 and TRBJ1-5; TRBD1 matches at 11 bases. Germline CDR1 and CDR2: SQVTM and ANQGSEA. V shed 7 bases, J shed 6 bases, and the junction held 8 bases outside the gene matches. The CDR3 length is 14 residues. CDR3 sequence (DNA): TGCAGCGCCGGACAGGGGGCTAAGGGTCAGCCCCAGCATTTT. Its translation: CSAGQGAKGQPQHF.

The chain employs TRBV25-1 and TRBJ2-3, with D possibly being TRBD1 (5 bases). Trimming shortened V by 1 base and J by 1 base, and 15 bases separated the two germline ends. This CDR3 has 17 amino acids. CDR1 and CDR2 from the germline V gene are MGHDK and SYGVNS. CDR3 amino acids: CASSESDSTHGTDTQYF. In DNA form, the CDR3 reads TGTGCCAGCAGTGAATCTGACAGTACCCACGGCACAGATACGCAGTATTTT.

The rearrangement links TRBV27 to TRBJ2-3; a weak D match, TRBD1 (6 bases). The V end lost 1 base, the J end lost 4 bases, and 18 bases lay between the germline ends. The V gene's germline CDR1 is MNHEY and CDR2 SMNVEV (reference sequence). The CDR3 runs to 17 residues. The CDR3 DNA reads as TGTGCCAGCAGTTTATGGGGTACAGGGAAGGGAGCAGATACGCAGTATTTT. Translated: CASSLWGTGKGADTQYF.

The V and J genes are TRBV28 and TRBJ2-7; the D gene is possibly TRBD2 (6 bases). The V gene's germline CDR1 is MDHEN and CDR2 SYDVKM. The V gene lost 6 bases and the J gene lost 3 bases, with 24 bases spanning the gap. The CDR3 is made up of 17 amino acids. CDR3 sequence: CASRAPRDSSQYYEQYF. CDR3 nucleotide sequence: TGTGCCAGCAGAGCCCCCCGGGACTCCTCACAATACTACGAGCAGTACTTC.

This clone was seen just once. The rearrangement joins TRBV28 to TRBJ1-3, with TRBD1 matching over 9 bases. V shed 5 bases, J shed 0 bases, and the junction held 8 bases outside the gene matches. The germline V gene encodes CDR1 MDHEN and CDR2 SYDVKM. The CDR3 is made up of 17 amino acids. As DNA, the CDR3 is TGTGCCAGCAGTCCTAGGGGGACAGGGATCTCTGGAAACACCATATATTTT. Amino acids: CASSPRGTGISGNTIYF.

J is TRBJ2-1 and V is TRBV7-9, with TRBD2 as a possible D gene (5 bases). This CDR3 contains 13 residues. CDR1 is SEHNR, CDR2 FQNEAQ, per germline (reference sequence). V was pared by 3 bases and J by 3 bases, with 6 bases between. CDR3: CASSFTSYNEQFF. In nucleotides, the CDR3 is TGTGCCAGCAGCTTTACTAGCTACAATGAGCAGTTCTTC.

The CDR3 nucleotides are TGTGCCAGCAGCCGTCCTCCTAGCGGGAGTAGGAATGAGCAGTTCTTC. It codes for CASSRPPSGSRNEQFF. J is TRBJ2-1 and V is TRBV7-9; 10 bases fit TRBD2. V dropped 5 bases and J dropped 7; count of bases not matched to a gene: 11. The CDR3 loop spans 16 amino acids. Per germline, CDR1 SEHNR and CDR2 FQNEAQ (reference sequence).

CDR3: CASSFVTSGGQETQYF. CDR3 coding DNA: TGCGCCAGCAGCTTTGTAACTAGCGGGGGGCAAGAGACCCAGTACTTC. The chain recombines TRBV5-1 with TRBJ2-5; 12 bases map to TRBD2. The CDR3 covers 16 residues. The trim removed 2 bases at V and 2 bases at J, leaving 4 bases unmatched. CDR1 is SGHRS and CDR2 is YFSETQ in the germline V gene.

This clone was seen a few times. The CDR3 loop reads CASSFRSLSYEQYF. The CDR3 DNA sequence: TGTGCCAGCAGCTTTAGATCCCTCTCCTACGAGCAGTACTTC. This rearrangement joins TRBV28 to TRBJ2-7; D gene ambiguous. From germline, CDR1 is MDHEN and CDR2 SYDVKM. V was shortened by 6 bases and J by 0 bases, with 12 bases between the two germline ends. CDR3 size: 14 residues.

The rearrangement links TRBV4-1 to TRBJ1-4, with TRBD1 matching 8 bases. Germline CDR1 is MGHRA and CDR2 is YSYEKL. The trim removed 0 bases at V and 1 base at J, leaving 13 bases unmatched. CDR3 length: 20 residues. CDR3 DNA: TGCGCCAGCAGCCAAGACCAGGGGCTCAGGGGACAGGAAACTAATGAAAAACTGTTTTTT. It codes for CASSQDQGLRGQETNEKLFF.

The chain is built from TRBV28 and TRBJ2-6; no clear D. The V gene's germline CDR1 is MDHEN and CDR2 SYDVKM. Trimming took 5 bases from V and 2 from J, leaving 13 bases between them. The length of the CDR3 is 16 residues. CDR3 bases: TGTGCCAGCAGTCTACCTCAGGAAGCTGGGGCCAACGTCCTGACTTTC. It yields the protein CASSLPQEAGANVLTF.